This record covers a single T cell receptor beta chain. This clone occurred once. Its antigen is currently not known. Within one base of it there is no much larger clone, and no base qualities were kept. This specimen belongs to a study of blood T cell repertoires in COVID-19 (dated by TCRdb to the early 2020s). Background for the entire study: Collaborator samples came from the United States, Italy and Spain and covered acute and convalescent phases of COVID-19. The prospective study material was composed of cDNA or gDNA derived from T cells, B-cell-depleted T cells, or PBMCs. Deeply sampled blood TCRbeta repertoires from subjects exposed to, actively infected with, or recovered from COVID-19 were included in the dataset. The repertoires were made available in a free public database intended to serve as a resource for research on the immune response to SARS-CoV-2. Samples came from the ongoing ImmuneRACE study (first 160 participants) plus 1,254 subjects from 6 global collaborators. A de-identified subject ID, COVID-19 status, age in years and sex were almost always included in the sample metadata. Where HLA class I and class II types were available, the types were taken from metadata supplied by the sample provider, not from assay-based typing. The paper as a whole reports these results and caveats: The quantity of clinical and demographic metadata differed by source and by participant and was supplied without curation.

The collaborating institutions used their own protocols to collect whole blood in K2EDTA tubes. For TCRbeta analysis, collaborator samples were shipped as frozen whole blood, as isolated PBMCs, or as DNA extracted from either sample type. After removal of 4 bases from V and 6 bases from J, the junction retains 7 bases not matched to a gene. The CDR3 sequence holds 14 residues, the cysteine and phenylalanine included. Just the 42-base CDR3 DNA is kept, in frame starting at base 1. Via the germline V gene, CDR1 is LGHNA and CDR2 YSLEER. The immunoSEQ Assay, a bias-controlled multiplex PCR, was used to amplify TCRbeta CDR3 regions from genomic DNA. Per the original workflow: The number of nucleated cells in each sample was estimated by amplification of reference gene primers within the assay. To quantify the absolute abundance of each unique TCRbeta CDR3 rearrangement, sequence reads were collapsed and filtered. For each sample, productive Simpson clonality was calculated as the square root of Simpson's diversity index across productive rearrangements. Sourced from immuneACCESS, this table was stored by TCRdb with only in-frame sequences that have V and J called. A share of the clones is absent; for the studies checked, an unresolved V gene accounts for under half, and the remainder has no known explanation. Clone size and the V and J calls come from that table; the DNA yielded D and trimming. Counted in this sample were 250,000 to 300,000 clones; around 83% of them appeared once. Jointly, the top ten make up around 3.6% of the sample.

This TCR came from a man younger than 35 with active or convalescent COVID-19. The chain employs TRBV4-3 and TRBJ2-3; a stretch of 7 junction bases matches TRBD1. Sequences were obtained from peripheral blood. The DNA sequence is given as TGCGCCAGCAGCCTCGGGACAGAAGACGATACGCAGTATTTT. Protein translation: CASSLGTEDDTQYF.